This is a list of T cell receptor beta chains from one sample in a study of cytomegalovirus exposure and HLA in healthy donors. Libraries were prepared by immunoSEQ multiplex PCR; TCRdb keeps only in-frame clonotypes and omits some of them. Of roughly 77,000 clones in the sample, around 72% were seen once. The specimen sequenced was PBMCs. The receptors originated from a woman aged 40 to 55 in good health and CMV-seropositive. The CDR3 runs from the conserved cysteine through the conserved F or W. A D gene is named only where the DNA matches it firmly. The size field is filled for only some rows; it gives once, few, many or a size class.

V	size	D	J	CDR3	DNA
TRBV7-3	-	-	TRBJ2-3	CASSSLGADTQYF	TGTGCCAGCAGCTCCCTAGGAGCAGATACGCAGTATTTT
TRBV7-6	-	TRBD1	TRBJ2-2	CASSVGQALTTGELFF	TGTGCCAGCAGCGTAGGACAGGCCCTTACCACCGGGGAGCTGTTTTTT
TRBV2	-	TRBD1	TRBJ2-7	CASSDPRRTGRSYEQYF	TGTGCCAGCAGTGACCCTAGACGGACAGGGAGGTCCTACGAGCAGTACTTC
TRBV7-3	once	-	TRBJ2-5	CASSQTSYETQYF	TGTGCCAGCAGCCAAACTAGCTATGAGACCCAGTACTTC
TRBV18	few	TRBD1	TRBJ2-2	CASSPAMGQGDTGELFF	TGTGCCAGCTCACCCGCCATGGGACAGGGCGACACCGGGGAGCTGTTTTTT
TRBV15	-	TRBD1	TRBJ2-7	CATSSWDSSNEQYF	TGTGCCACCAGCAGTTGGGACAGCTCGAACGAGCAGTACTTC
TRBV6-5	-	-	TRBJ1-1	CASSYSPQVVTEAFF	TGTGCCAGCAGTTATAGTCCCCAAGTGGTGACTGAAGCTTTCTTT
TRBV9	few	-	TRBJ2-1	CASSAITGTEQFF	TGTGCCAGCAGCGCCATTACAGGGACTGAGCAGTTCTTC
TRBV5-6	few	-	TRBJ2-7	CASSSLARQELHEQYF	TGTGCCAGCAGCTCCCTCGCCCGACAGGAGCTCCACGAGCAGTACTTC
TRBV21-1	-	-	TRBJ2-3	CASSKGAKAARTTNTDTQYF	TGTGCCAGCAGCAAAGGGGCTAAGGCGGCTAGAACGACTAACACAGATACGCAGTATTTT
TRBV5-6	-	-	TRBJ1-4	CASSLSGGKGEKLFF	TGTGCCAGCAGCTTGAGCGGGGGCAAGGGTGAAAAACTGTTTTTT
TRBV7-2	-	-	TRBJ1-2	CASSSSGYGYTF	TGTGCCAGCAGCTCATCGGGGTATGGCTACACCTTC
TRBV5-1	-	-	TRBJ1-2	CASSRDTNYGYTF	TGCGCCAGCAGCCGAGACACAAACTATGGCTACACCTTC
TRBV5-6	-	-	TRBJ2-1	CASSPSPGKTNEQFF	TGTGCCAGCAGCCCCTCGCCGGGGAAGACCAATGAGCAGTTCTTC
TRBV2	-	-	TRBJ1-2	CASSERTLREAYTF	TGTGCCAGCAGTGAACGGACCCTAAGGGAGGCCTACACCTTC
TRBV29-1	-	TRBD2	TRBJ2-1	CSLAEAGVSVHEQFF	TGCAGCCTCGCCGAAGCGGGGGTGAGTGTCCATGAGCAGTTCTTC
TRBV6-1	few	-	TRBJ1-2	CASSEMDQGYYGYTF	TGTGCCAGCAGTGAAATGGATCAGGGTTACTATGGCTACACCTTC
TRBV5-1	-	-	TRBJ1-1	CASSFGVGMEAFF	TGCGCCAGCAGCTTCGGAGTCGGGATGGAAGCTTTCTTT
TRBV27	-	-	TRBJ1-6	CASSLLPGTSPPLHF	TGTGCCAGCAGTTTACTTCCCGGGACATCTCCACCCCTCCACTTT
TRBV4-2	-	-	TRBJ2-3	CASSHKSLRGTDTQYF	TGTGCCAGCAGCCACAAGTCTCTCCGAGGCACAGATACGCAGTATTTT
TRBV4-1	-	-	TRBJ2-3	CASSQGRRLSTDTQYF	TGCGCCAGCAGCCAAGGAAGGAGACTTAGCACAGATACGCAGTATTTT
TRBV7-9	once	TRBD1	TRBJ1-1	CASSLKRQGRNTEAFF	TGTGCCAGCAGCCTAAAACGACAGGGACGAAACACTGAAGCTTTCTTT
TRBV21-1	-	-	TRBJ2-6	CASSLGPTATGSGANVLTF	TGTGCCAGCAGCTTGGGCCCGACAGCGACCGGCTCTGGGGCCAACGTCCTGACTTTC
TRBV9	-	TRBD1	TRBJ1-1	CASSAPTGAITEAFF	TGTGCCAGCAGCGCCCCGACAGGGGCGATCACTGAAGCTTTCTTT
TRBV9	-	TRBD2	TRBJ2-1	CASSVDSGGYNEQFF	TGTGCCAGCAGCGTAGATAGCGGGGGTTACAATGAGCAGTTCTTC
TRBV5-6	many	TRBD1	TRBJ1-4	CASSWDRTNEKLFF	TGTGCCAGCAGCTGGGACAGAACTAATGAAAAACTGTTTTTT